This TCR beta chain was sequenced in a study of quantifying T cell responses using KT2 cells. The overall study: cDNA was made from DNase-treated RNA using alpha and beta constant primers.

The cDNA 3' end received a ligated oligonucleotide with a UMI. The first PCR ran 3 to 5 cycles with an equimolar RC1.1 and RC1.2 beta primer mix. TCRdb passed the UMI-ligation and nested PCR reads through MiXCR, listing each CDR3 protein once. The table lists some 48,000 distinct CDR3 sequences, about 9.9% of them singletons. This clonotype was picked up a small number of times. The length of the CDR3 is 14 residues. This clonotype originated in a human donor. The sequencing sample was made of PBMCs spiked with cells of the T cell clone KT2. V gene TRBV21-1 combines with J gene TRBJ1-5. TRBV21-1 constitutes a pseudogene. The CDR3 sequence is CASSGEFGNQPQHF. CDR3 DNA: TGTGCCAGCAGTGGAGAATTCGGCAATCAGCCCCAGCATTTT.